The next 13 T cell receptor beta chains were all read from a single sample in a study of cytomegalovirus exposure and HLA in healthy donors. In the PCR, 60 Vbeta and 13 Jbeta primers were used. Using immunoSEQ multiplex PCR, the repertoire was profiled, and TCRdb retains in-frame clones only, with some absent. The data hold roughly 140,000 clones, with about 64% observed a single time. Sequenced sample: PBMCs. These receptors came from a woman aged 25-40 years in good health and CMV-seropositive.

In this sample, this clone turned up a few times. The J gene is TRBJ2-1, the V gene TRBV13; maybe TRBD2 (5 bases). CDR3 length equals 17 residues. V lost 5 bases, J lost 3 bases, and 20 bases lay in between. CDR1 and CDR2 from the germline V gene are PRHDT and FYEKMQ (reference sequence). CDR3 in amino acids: CASSTLAFFGDYNEQFF. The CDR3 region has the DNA TGTGCCAGCAGCACATTAGCCTTCTTCGGGGACTACAATGAGCAGTTCTTC.

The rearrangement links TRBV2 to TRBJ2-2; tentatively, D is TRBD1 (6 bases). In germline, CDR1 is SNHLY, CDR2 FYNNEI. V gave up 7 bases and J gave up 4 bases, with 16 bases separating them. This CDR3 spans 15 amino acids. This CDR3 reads CASIVGGTTTGELFF. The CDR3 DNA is TGTGCCAGCATAGTTGGGGGCACTACCACCGGGGAGCTGTTTTTT.

In DNA form, the CDR3 reads TGTGCCAGCACCGGAGGGGACAGGGCCTACGAGCAGTACTTC. Encoded protein: CASTGGDRAYEQYF. The chain links TRBV7-8 to TRBJ2-7; 9 nucleotides align to TRBD1. Trimming removed 7 bases from V and 2 bases from J; junction bases left unmatched: 6. The CDR3 is 14 amino acids. Germline V gene sequence: CDR1 SGHVS, CDR2 FQNEAQ.

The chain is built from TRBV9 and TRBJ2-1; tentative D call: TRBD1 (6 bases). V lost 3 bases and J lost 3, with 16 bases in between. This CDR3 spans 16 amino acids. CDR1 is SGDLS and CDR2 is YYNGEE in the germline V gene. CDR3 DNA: TGTGCCAGCAGCGCCAGAGCCGGGACAAACTACAATGAGCAGTTCTTC. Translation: CASSARAGTNYNEQFF.

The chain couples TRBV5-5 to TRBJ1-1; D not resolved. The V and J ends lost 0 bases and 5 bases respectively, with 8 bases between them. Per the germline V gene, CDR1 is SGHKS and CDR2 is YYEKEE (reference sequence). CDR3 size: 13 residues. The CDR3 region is CASSLGAGTEAFF. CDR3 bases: TGTGCCAGCAGCTTGGGGGCGGGTACTGAAGCTTTCTTT.

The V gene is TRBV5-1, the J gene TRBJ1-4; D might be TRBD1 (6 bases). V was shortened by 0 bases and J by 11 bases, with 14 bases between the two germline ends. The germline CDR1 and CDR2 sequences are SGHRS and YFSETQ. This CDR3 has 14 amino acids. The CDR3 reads CASSLESGGGKLFF. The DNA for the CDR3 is TGCGCCAGCAGCTTGGAGTCGGGGGGGGGCAAACTGTTTTTT.

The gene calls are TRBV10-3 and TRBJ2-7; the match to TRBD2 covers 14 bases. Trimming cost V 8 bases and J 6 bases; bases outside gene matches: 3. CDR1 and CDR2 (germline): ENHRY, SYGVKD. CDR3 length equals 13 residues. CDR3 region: CAIGTSGRVEQYF. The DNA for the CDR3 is TGTGCCATCGGGACTAGCGGGAGAGTCGAGCAGTACTTC.

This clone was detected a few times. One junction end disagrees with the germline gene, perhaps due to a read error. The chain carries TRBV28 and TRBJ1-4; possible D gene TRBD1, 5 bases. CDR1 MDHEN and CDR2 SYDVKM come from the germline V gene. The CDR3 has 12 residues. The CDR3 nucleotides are TGTGCCAGCAGTTTGGTCATGACAGCACTAATTTTT. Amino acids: CASSLVMTALIF.

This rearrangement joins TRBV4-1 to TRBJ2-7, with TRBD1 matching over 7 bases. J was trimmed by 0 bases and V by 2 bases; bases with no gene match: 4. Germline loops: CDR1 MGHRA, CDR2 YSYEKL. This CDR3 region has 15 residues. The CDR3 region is CASSQPTGSSYEQYF. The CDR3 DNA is TGCGCCAGCAGCCAACCGACAGGGTCCTCCTACGAGCAGTACTTC.

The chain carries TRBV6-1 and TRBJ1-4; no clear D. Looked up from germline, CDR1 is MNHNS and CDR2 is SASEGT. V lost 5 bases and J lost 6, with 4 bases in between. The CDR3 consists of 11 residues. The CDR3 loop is CASSPYEKLFF. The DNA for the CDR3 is TGTGCCAGCAGTCCCTATGAAAAACTGTTTTTT.

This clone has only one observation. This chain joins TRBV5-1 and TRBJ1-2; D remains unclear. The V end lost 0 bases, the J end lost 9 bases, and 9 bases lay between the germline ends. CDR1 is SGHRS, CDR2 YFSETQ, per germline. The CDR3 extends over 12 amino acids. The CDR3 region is CASSLGESSYTF. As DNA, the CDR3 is TGCGCCAGCAGCTTGGGAGAGTCAAGCTACACCTTC.

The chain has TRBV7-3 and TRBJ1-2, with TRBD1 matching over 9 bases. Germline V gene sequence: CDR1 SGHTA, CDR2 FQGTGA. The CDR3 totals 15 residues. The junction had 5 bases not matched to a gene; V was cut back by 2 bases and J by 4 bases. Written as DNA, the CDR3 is TGTGCCAGCAGCTTAGCGGGACAGGGAGCCTATGGCTACACCTTC. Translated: CASSLAGQGAYGYTF.

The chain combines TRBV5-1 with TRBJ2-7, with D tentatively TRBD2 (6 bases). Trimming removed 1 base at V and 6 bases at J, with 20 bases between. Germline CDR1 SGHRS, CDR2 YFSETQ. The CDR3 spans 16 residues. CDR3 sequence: CASSLKTGAEPREQYF. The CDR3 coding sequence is TGCGCCAGCAGCTTGAAAACGGGAGCCGAACCCCGCGAGCAGTACTTC.